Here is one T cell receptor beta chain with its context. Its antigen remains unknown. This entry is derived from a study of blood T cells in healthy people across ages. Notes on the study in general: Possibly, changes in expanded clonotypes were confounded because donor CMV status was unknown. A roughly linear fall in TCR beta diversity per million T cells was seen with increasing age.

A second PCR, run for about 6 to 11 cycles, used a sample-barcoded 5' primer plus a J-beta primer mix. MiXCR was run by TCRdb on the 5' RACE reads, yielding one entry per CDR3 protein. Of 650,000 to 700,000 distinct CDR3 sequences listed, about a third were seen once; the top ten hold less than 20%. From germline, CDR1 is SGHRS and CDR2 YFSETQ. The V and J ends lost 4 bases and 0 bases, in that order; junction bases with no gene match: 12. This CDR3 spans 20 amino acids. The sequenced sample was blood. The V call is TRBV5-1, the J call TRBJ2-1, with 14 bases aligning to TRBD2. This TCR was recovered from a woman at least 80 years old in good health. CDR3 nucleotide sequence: TGCGCCAGCAGCCTTGGGACTAGCGGGGGCCCCTATAGCTCCTACAATGAGCAGTTCTTC. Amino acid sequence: CASSLGTSGGPYSSYNEQFF. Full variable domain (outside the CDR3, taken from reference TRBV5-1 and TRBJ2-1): KAGVTQTPRYLIKTRGQQVTLSCSPISGHRSVSWYQQTPGQGLQFLFEYFSETQRNKGNFPGRFSGRQFSNSRSEMNVSTLELGDSALYLCASSLGTSGGPYSSYNEQFFGPGTRLTVL.